The entry below describes one T cell receptor beta chain. Its specificity is not known. This entry is derived from a study of graft-versus-host responses after intestinal transplantation. Whole-study context: Transplant recipients had multivisceral, liver-intestinal, or isolated intestinal grafts. All recipients got anti-thymocyte globulin induction, then tacrolimus and steroids for roughly three years.

The junction had 6 bases not matched to a gene; V was cut back by 3 bases and J by 1 base. This CDR3 comprises 16 residues. CDR1 LNHDA and CDR2 SQIVND come from the germline V gene (reference sequence). Points from the study as a whole: Clonal ratios of graft-versus-host to host-versus-graft in allografts were high for patients exhibiting graft-donor T cell macrochimerism.

The data were produced by immunoSEQ multiplex PCR, yet TCRdb's version contains in-frame clones alone and is incomplete. In the table there are nearly 45,000 clones, around 90% of which are singletons. The chain has TRBV19 and TRBJ2-5; 9 nucleotides line up with TRBD2. Sequences were derived from PBMCs, sampled 524 days after transplant. The TCR was taken from a human patient who received an intestinal transplant, so some T cells may come from the graft donor. The CDR3 DNA reads TGTGCCAGTAGTATTAGTAGCGGGAGCATCCAAGAGACCCAGTACTTC. Protein: CASSISSGSIQETQYF. The full variable domain, with the rest looked up from reference TRBV19 and TRBJ2-5, is DGGITQSPKYLFRKEGQNVTLSCEQNLNHDAMYWYRQDPGQGLRLIYYSQIVNDFQKGDIAEGYSVSREKKESFPLTVTSAQKNPTAFYLCASSISSGSIQETQYFGPGTRLLVL.